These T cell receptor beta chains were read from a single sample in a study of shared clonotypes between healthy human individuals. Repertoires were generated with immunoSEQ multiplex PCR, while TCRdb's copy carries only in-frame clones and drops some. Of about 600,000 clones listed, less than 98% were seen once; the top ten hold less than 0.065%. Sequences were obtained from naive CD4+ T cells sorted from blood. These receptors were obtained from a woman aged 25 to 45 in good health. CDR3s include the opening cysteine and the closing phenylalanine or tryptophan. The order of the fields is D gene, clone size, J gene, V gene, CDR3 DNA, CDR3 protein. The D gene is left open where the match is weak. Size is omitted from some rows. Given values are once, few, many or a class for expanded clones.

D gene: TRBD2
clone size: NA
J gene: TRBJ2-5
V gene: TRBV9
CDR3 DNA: TGTGCCAGCAGCGCGACTAGCGGGGGACAAGAGACCCAGTACTTC
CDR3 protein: CASSATSGGQETQYF

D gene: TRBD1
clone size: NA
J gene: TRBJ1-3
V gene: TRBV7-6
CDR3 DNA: TGTGCCAGCAGCTTGGGTACGGGACAGGGTTACACCATATATTTT
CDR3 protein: CASSLGTGQGYTIYF

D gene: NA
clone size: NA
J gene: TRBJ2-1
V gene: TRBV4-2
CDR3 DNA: TGTGCCAGCAGCCAAGCCCCCCCAGGGGTGGGGCAATATGAGCAGTTCTTC
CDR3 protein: CASSQAPPGVGQYEQFF

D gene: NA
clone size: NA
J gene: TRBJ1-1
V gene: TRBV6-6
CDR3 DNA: TGTGCCAGCTCTAAGCAGGGCAACACTGAAGCTTTCTTT
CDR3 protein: CASSKQGNTEAFF

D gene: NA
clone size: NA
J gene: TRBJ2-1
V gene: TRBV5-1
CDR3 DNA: TGCGCCAGCAGCTTGAATGTCGGGAGTAGGAATGAGCAGTTCTTC
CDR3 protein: CASSLNVGSRNEQFF

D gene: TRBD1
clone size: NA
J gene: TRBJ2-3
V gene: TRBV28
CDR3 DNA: TGTGCCAGCAGTTACCCTCCCCTCGGAGGACAGGGGTACACAGATACGCAGTATTTT
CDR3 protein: CASSYPPLGGQGYTDTQYF

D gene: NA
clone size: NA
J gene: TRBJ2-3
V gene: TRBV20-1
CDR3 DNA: TGCAGTGCTCGATCGACAGATACGCAGTATTTT
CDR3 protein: CSARSTDTQYF

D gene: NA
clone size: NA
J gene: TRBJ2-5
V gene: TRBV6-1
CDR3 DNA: TGTGCCAGCAGTCGCACCGGGACAAAGAAAGAGACCCAGTACTTC
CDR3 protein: CASSRTGTKKETQYF

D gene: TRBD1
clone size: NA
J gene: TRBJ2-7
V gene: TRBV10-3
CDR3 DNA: TGTGCCAGCACGGGGAGAGCCAGGGGGTCCTACGAGCAGTACTTC
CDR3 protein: CASTGRARGSYEQYF

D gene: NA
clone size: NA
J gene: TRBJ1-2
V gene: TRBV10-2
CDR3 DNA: TGCGCCAGCAGTGAGGTAACAGGTCTTTACGGCTACACCTTC
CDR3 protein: CASSEVTGLYGYTF

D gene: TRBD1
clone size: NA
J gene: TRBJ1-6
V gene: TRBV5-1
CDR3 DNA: TGCGCCAGCAGCCCGGGACAGCTTAATTCACCCCTCCACTTT
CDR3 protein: CASSPGQLNSPLHF

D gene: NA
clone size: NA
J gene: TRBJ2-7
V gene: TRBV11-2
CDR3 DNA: TGTGCCAGCAGCTTATCAGTTAGCGGACCCTACGAGCAGTACTTC
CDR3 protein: CASSLSVSGPYEQYF

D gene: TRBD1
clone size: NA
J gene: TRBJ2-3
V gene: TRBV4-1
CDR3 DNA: TGCGCCAGCAGCCCCCGGGACAGGGTCAGCACAGATACGCAGTATTTT
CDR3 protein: CASSPRDRVSTDTQYF

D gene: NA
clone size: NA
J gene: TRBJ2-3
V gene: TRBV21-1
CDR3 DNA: TGTGCCAGCAGCAAAGAAGGAGGAGGGAGCAGCACAGATACGCAGTATTTT
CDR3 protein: CASSKEGGGSSTDTQYF

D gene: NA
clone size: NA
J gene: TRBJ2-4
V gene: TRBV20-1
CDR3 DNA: TGCAGTGCGAGGACGGAGCGGTTGTACTTC
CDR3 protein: CSARTERLYF

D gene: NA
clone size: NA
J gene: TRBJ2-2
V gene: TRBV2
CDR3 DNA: TGTGCCAGCAAGCCCGGCGTGGATACCGGGGAGCTGTTTTTT
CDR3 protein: CASKPGVDTGELFF

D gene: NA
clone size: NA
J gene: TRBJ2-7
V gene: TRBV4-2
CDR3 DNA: TGTGCCAGCAGCCCATCCCTGGCGGGGCCCACCTACGAGCAGTACTTC
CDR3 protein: CASSPSLAGPTYEQYF

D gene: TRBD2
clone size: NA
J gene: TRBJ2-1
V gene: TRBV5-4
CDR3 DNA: TGTGCCAGCAGCTTGGTGAGAGGACTAGAGGTTGACGAGCAGTTCTTC
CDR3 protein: CASSLVRGLEVDEQFF

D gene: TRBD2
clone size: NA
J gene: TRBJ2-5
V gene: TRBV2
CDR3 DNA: TGTGCCAGCAGTGGCCCCGGCGGGGGGAGGGAGACCCAGTACTTC
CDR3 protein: CASSGPGGGRETQYF

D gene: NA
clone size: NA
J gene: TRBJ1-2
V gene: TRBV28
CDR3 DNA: TGTGCCAGCAGTTTACCGGGCGACAGATATGGCTACACCTTC
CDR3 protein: CASSLPGDRYGYTF

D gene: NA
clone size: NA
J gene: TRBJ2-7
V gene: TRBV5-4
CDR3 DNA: TGTGCCAGCAGCCGCTTCTCTCGGGAGCCCTTCGAGCAGTACTTC
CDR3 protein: CASSRFSREPFEQYF

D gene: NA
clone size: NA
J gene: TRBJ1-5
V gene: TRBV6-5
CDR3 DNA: TGTGCCAGCAGTTACTTGGGGGAAAATAAGCCCCAGCATTTT
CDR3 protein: CASSYLGENKPQHF

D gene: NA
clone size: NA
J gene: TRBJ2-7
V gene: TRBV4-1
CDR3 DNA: TGCGCCAGCAGCCAAGGGGCGGGCACCTACGAGCAGTACTTC
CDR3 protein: CASSQGAGTYEQYF

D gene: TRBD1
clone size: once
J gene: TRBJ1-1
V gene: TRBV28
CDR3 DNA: TGTGCCAGCAGTTTAGGGACAGGGGCAGGGACTGAAGCTTTCTTT
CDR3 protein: CASSLGTGAGTEAFF

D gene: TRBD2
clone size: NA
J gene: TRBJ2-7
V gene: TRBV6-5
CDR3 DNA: TGTGCCAGCAGTTACCCCTTAGGGGAGGGCTACGAGCAGTACTTC
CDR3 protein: CASSYPLGEGYEQYF

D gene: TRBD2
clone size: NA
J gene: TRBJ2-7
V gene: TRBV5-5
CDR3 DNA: TGTGCCAGCAGCATAACCGGGACTAGCGGATCCTACGAGCAGTACTTC
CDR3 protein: CASSITGTSGSYEQYF

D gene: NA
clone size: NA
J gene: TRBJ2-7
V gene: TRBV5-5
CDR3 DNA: TGTGCCAGCAGCTTTTCCAGGGGGGACCCCTACGAGCAGTACTTC
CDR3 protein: CASSFSRGDPYEQYF

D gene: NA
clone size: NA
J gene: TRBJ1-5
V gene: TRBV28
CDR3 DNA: TGTGCCAGCAGAGACCCCAATCAGCCCCAGCATTTT
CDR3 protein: CASRDPNQPQHF

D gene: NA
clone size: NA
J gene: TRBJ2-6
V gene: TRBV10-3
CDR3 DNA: TGTGCCATCAGTGCCCCCTTATCGGAGGCCGGGGCCAACGTCCTGACTTTC
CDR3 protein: CAISAPLSEAGANVLTF

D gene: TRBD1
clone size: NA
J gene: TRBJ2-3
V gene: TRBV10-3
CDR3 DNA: TGTGCCATACAATCCGGGACAGGGGTTCTCACAGATACGCAGTATTTT
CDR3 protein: CAIQSGTGVLTDTQYF

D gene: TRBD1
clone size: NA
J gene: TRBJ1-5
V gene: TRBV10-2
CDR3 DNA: TGCGCCACCAGGGGGGGACAGTATGATAATCAGCCCCAGCATTTT
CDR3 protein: CATRGGQYDNQPQHF

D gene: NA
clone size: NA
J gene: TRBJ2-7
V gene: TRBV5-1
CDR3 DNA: TGCGCCGTCAGGGGCTCCGAGCAGTACTTC
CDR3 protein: CAVRGSEQYF

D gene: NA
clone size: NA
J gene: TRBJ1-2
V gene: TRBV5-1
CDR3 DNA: TGCGCCAGCAGGTGGGGTTCTAACTATGGCTACACCTTC
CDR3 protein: CASRWGSNYGYTF

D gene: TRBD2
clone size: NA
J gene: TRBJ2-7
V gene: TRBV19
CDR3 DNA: TGTGCCAGTAGTAGACCGGGACTAGCGGCCTACGAGCAGTACTTC
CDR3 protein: CASSRPGLAAYEQYF

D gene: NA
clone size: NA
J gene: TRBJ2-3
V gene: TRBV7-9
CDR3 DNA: TGTGCCAGCAGCTTCCCCACAGATACGCAGTATTTT
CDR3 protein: CASSFPTDTQYF

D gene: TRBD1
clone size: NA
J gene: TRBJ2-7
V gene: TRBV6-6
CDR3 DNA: TGTGCCAGCAGTTCCGGACAGGGGCGCGAGCAGTACTTC
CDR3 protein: CASSSGQGREQYF

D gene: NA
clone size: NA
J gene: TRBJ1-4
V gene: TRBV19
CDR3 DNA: TGTGCCAGTAGTACGGGACGTAATGAAAAACTGTTTTTT
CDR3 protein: CASSTGRNEKLFF

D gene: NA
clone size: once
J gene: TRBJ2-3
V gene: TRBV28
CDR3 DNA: TGTGCCAGCATTTCACACACAGATACGCAGTATTTT
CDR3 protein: CASISHTDTQYF

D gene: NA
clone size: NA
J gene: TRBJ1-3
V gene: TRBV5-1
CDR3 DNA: TGCGCCAGCAGCTTGGACAGGGCCTCTGGAAACACCATATATTTT
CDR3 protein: CASSLDRASGNTIYF

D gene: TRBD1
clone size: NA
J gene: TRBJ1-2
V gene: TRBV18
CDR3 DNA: TGTGCCAGCTCACCAAGCACAGGGGTCTATGGCTACACCTTC
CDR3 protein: CASSPSTGVYGYTF

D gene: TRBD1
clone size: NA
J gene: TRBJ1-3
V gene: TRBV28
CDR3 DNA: TGTGCCAGCAGTTCTGGGACAGTCAGAAACACCATATATTTT
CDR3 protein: CASSSGTVRNTIYF

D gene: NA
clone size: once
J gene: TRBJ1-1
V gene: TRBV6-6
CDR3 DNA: TGTGCCAGCAGTCAGATAATGAACACTGAAGCTTTCTTT
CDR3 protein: CASSQIMNTEAFF

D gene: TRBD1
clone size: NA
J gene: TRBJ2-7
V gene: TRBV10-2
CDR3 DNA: TGCGCCAGCAGTGTGGGACAGCAATACTACGAGCAGTACTTC
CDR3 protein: CASSVGQQYYEQYF